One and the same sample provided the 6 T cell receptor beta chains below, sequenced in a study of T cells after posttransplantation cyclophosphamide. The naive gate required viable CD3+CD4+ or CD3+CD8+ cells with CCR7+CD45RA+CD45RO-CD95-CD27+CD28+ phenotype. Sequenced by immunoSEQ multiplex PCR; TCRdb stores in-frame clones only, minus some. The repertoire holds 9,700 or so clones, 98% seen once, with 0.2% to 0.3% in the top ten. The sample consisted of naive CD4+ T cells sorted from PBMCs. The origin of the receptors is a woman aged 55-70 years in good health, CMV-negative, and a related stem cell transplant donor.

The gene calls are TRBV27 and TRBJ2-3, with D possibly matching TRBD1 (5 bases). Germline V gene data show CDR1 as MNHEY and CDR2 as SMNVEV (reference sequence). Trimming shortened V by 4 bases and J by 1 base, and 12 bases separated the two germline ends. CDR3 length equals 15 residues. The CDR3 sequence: CASSSLGVGTDTQYF. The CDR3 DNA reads TGTGCCAGCAGTTCATTAGGGGTTGGCACAGATACGCAGTATTTT.

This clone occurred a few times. CDR3 residues: CAISELGTGSQSGNTIYF. The CDR3 region has the DNA TGTGCCATCAGTGAACTTGGGACAGGGTCACAGTCTGGAAACACCATATATTTT. This chain joins TRBV10-3 and TRBJ1-3, with TRBD1 identical over 9 bases. The germline V gene encodes CDR1 ENHRY and CDR2 SYGVKD. This CDR3 contains 18 residues. The V segment lost 3 bases and the J segment 1 base; nucleotides outside the gene matches: 10.

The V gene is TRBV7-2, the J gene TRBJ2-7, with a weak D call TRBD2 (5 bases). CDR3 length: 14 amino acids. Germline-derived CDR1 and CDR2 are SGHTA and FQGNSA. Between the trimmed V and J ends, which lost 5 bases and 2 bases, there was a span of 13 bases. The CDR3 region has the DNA TGTGCCAGCAGCCCCGGACTTGAAACCTACGAGCAGTACTTC. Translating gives CASSPGLETYEQYF.

CDR3 loop: CASSRRGMNTEAFF. The CDR3 DNA reads TGTGCCAGCAGCCGACGGGGGATGAACACTGAAGCTTTCTTT. This sequence joins TRBV6-5 and TRBJ1-1, with D perhaps matching TRBD1 (5 bases). V lost 6 bases, J lost 0 bases, and 11 bases lay in between. CDR3 size: 14 residues. CDR1 and CDR2 (germline): MNHEY, SVGAGI.

CDR3 DNA: TGTGCCAGCAGCTTAGGGGGCGGGGGCGGCGGGGGCACAGATACGCAGTATTTT. Translation gives CASSLGGGGGGGTDTQYF. This chain links TRBV7-2 with TRBJ2-3; possible D gene TRBD2, 7 bases. The germline V gene encodes CDR1 SGHTA and CDR2 FQGNSA. Trimming removed 1 base at V and 1 base at J, with 18 bases between. There are 18 residues in the CDR3.

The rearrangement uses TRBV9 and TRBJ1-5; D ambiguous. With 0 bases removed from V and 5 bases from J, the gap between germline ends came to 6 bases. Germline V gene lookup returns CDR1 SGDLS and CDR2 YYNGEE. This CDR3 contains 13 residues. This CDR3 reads CASSVGVDQPQHF. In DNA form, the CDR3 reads TGTGCCAGCAGCGTAGGAGTCGATCAGCCCCAGCATTTT.